These T cell receptor beta chains were read from a single sample in a study of CD8 T cells in ankylosing spondylitis. Using its own MiXCR run on the 5' RACE reads, TCRdb lists one record per CDR3 protein. The sample shows some 200,000 distinct CDR3 sequences, 18% of them seen only once. The sequencing input was blood, either unsorted or a sorted T cell fraction (not recorded which). These receptors were collected from a male donor aged 5-29 years with ankylosing spondylitis or in good health (not recorded which). Both conserved end residues are part of each CDR3. The D gene is left open where the match is weak. The listing skips clone size in some rows; elsewhere it reads once, few, many or a size class.

D gene,J gene,V gene,clone size,CDR3 protein,CDR3 DNA
NA,TRBJ2-2,TRBV7-8,NA,CASSLNGNPTGELFF,TGTGCCAGCAGCCTGAACGGGAATCCCACCGGGGAGCTGTTTTTT
NA,TRBJ2-7,TRBV5-1,many,CASSDLKQGLTYEQYF,TGCGCCAGCAGCGACCTCAAACAGGGTCTCACGTACGAGCAGTACTTC
NA,TRBJ2-1,TRBV12-3/TRBV12-4,many,CASSLEAGKFF,TGTGCCAGCAGTTTGGAGGCAGGGAAGTTCTTC
NA,TRBJ2-5,TRBV5-1,many,CASSLSSTGFQETQYF,TGCGCCAGCAGCTTATCATCAACAGGGTTTCAAGAGACCCAGTACTTC
NA,TRBJ2-4,TRBV5-1,many,CASSQDQGSIQYF,TGCGCCAGCAGCCAAGACCAGGGTTCCATTCAGTACTTC
NA,TRBJ1-6,TRBV15,many,CATTDGRAHSPLHF,TGTGCCACAACGGATGGCAGGGCTCATTCACCCCTCCACTTT
NA,TRBJ2-3,TRBV4-1,NA,CASSQPDALTQYF,TGCGCCAGCAGCCAACCCGACGCGCTCACGCAGTATTTT
NA,TRBJ2-5,TRBV19,NA,CASSAGVRETQYF,TGTGCCAGTAGCGCAGGTGTGCGGGAGACCCAGTACTTC
NA,TRBJ1-1,TRBV3-1,NA,CASSPHVNTEAFF,TGTGCCAGCAGCCCCCATGTTAACACTGAAGCTTTCTTT
TRBD1,TRBJ2-7,TRBV25-1,many,CASSLQGPSGFEQYF,TGTGCCAGCAGTTTACAGGGGCCCTCCGGTTTTGAGCAGTACTTC
NA,TRBJ1-5,TRBV12-3/TRBV12-4,many,CASSPGLGNQPQHF,TGTGCCAGCAGTCCCGGACTGGGCAATCAGCCCCAGCATTTT
TRBD2,TRBJ2-1,TRBV6-4,many,CASSDSIAGDHYNEQFF,TGTGCCAGCAGTGACTCGATAGCGGGAGACCACTACAATGAGCAGTTCTTC
NA,TRBJ2-2,TRBV5-1,many,CASSLRGPGELFF,TGCGCCAGCAGCTTGCGGGGCCCCGGGGAGCTGTTTTTT
TRBD2,TRBJ2-1,TRBV20-1,many,CSAKLAGGPIFQFF,TGCAGTGCTAAACTAGCGGGAGGTCCCATATTTCAGTTCTTC
NA,TRBJ2-7,TRBV5-1,once,CASSLVGSNYEQYF,TGCGCCAGCAGCTTGGTCGGGAGCAATTACGAGCAGTACTTC
NA,TRBJ2-1,TRBV29-1,NA,CSAAEVTAYNEQFF,TGCAGCGCGGCGGAGGTTACTGCCTACAATGAGCAGTTCTTC
NA,TRBJ1-3,TRBV20-1,many,CSARRAISSGNTIYF,TGCAGTGCGCGGCGGGCAATCTCCTCTGGAAACACCATATATTTT
NA,TRBJ1-2,TRBV6-2/TRBV6-3,many,CASSDLVGYTF,TGTGCCAGCAGTGACCTGGTGGGCTACACCTTC
TRBD2,TRBJ2-5,TRBV20-1,many,CSAKYAGGEETQYF,TGCAGTGCTAAATATGCGGGAGGGGAAGAGACCCAGTACTTC
TRBD1,TRBJ1-2,TRBV14,many,CASSHGLEGTVYNGYTF,TGTGCCAGCAGCCATGGGTTGGAAGGGACAGTGTACAATGGCTACACCTTC
TRBD1,TRBJ1-5,TRBV6-5,many,CASSYRTGNNQPQHF,TGTGCCAGCAGTTACAGGACAGGGAACAATCAGCCCCAGCATTTT
NA,TRBJ2-4,TRBV7-6,many,CASSPVGGLIQYF,TGTGCCAGCAGCCCGGTGGGGGGCCTAATTCAGTACTTC
NA,TRBJ2-7,TRBV5-6,many,CASSFANSYEQYF,TGTGCCAGCAGCTTTGCTAATTCCTACGAGCAGTACTTC
NA,TRBJ2-7,TRBV7-2,many,CASSLVAGTSSYEQYF,TGTGCCAGCAGCTTAGTTGCAGGCACGAGCTCCTACGAGCAGTACTTC
NA,TRBJ1-1,TRBV4-1,many,CASSQDLRGGGLDTEAFF,TGCGCCAGCAGCCAAGATCTAAGGGGTGGTGGGTTGGACACTGAAGCTTTCTTT
TRBD1,TRBJ2-7,TRBV19,NA,CASRGQGVGEQYF,TGTGCCAGTAGAGGACAGGGGGTCGGCGAGCAGTACTTC